The 4 T cell receptor beta chains given below trace back to one sample, sequenced in a study of blood T cell repertoires in COVID-19. The assay was immunoSEQ multiplex PCR, and TCRdb's table has in-frame clones only and misses some. The data hold 140,000 or so clones, with about 79% observed a single time. The specimen was peripheral blood. These receptors were collected from a man aged 55-75 years with active or convalescent COVID-19.

V usage is TRBV5-6 and J usage is TRBJ2-1, with D possibly matching TRBD2 (5 bases). The germline CDR1 and CDR2 sequences are SGHDT and YYEEEE. The CDR3 sequence is 12 residues long. Trimming stripped 4 bases from V and 11 bases from J, with 13 bases between. DNA for the CDR3: TGTGCCAGCAGCCCGGGGATACCACAGCAGTTCTTC. This encodes CASSPGIPQQFF.

The table lists this clone with a few counts. The rearrangement links TRBV11-2 to TRBJ2-7, with 8 bases fitting TRBD2. Germline V gene sequence: CDR1 SGHAT, CDR2 FQNNGV. The CDR3 covers 17 residues. J gave up 7 bases and V 5 bases, and 19 bases lay outside the gene matches. Written as DNA, the CDR3 is TGTGCCAGCAGCCTAACTAAGCGGGGGAAGGGTATCTGGGAGCAGTACGTC. Its protein is CASSLTKRGKGIWEQYV.

The chain has TRBV4-3 and TRBJ1-1; TRBD1 aligns across 11 bases. Germline CDR1 is LGHNA and CDR2 is YSLEER. This CDR3 region has 16 residues. J was trimmed by 4 bases and V by 2 bases; bases with no gene match: 6. The CDR3 DNA is TGCGCCAGCAGCCAACAAGAGGGACAGGGGGTCACTGAAGCTTTCTTT. This gives the protein CASSQQEGQGVTEAFF.

The chain uses TRBV5-1 and TRBJ2-5; TRBD2 aligns across 10 bases. The V and J ends lost 4 bases and 4 bases, in that order; junction bases with no gene match: 10. In germline, CDR1 is SGHRS, CDR2 YFSETQ. This CDR3 is 16 amino acids long. The CDR3: CASSLGTSAGSETQYF. The CDR3 nucleotides are TGCGCCAGCAGCCTTGGGACTAGCGCAGGGTCAGAGACCCAGTACTTC.